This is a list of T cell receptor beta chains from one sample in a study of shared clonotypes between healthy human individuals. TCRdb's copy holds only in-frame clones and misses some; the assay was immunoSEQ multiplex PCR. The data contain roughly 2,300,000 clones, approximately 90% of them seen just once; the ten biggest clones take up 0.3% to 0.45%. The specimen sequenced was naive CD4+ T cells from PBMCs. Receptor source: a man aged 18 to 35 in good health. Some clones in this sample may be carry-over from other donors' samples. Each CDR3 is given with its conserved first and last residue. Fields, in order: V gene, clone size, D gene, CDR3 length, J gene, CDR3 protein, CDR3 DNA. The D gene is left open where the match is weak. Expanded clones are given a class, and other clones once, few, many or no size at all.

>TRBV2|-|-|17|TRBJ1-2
CASSGYNPTVAGTGYTF
TGTGCCAGCAGTGGCTATAACCCGACAGTCGCCGGGACTGGCTACACCTTC
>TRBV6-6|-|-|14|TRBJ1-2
CASSYEDGFYGYTF
TGTGCCAGCAGTTACGAAGACGGATTCTATGGCTACACCTTC
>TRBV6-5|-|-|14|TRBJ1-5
CASSYEESNQPQHF
TGTGCCAGCAGTTACGAGGAAAGCAATCAGCCCCAGCATTTT
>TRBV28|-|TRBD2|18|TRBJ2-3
CASSLDRTSGRGADTQYF
TGTGCCAGCAGTTTGGATCGGACTAGCGGGAGAGGGGCAGATACGCAGTATTTT
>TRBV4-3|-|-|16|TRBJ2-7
CASSQDDRFGPYEQYF
TGCGCCAGCAGCCAAGATGACAGGTTTGGTCCCTACGAGCAGTACTTC
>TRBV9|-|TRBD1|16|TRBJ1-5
CASSVGTGAGNQPQHF
TGTGCCAGCAGCGTTGGAACAGGGGCGGGCAATCAGCCCCAGCATTTT
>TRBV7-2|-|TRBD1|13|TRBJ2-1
CASSVDRGDEQFF
TGTGCCAGCAGCGTTGACAGGGGCGATGAGCAGTTCTTC
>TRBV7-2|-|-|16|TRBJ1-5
CASSLGGGWGNQPQHF
TGTGCCAGCAGCTTAGGAGGGGGATGGGGGAATCAGCCCCAGCATTTT
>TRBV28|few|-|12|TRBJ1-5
CASGLGNQPQHF
TGTGCCAGCGGCCTTGGCAATCAGCCCCAGCATTTT
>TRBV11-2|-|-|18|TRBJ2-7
CASTPLAPTPGHSSEQYF
TGTGCCAGCACCCCTTTGGCCCCCACTCCGGGACACTCTAGCGAGCAGTACTTC
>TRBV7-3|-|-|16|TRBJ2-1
CASSEQGGFPYNEQFF
TGTGCCAGCAGCGAGCAGGGAGGATTCCCCTACAATGAGCAGTTCTTC
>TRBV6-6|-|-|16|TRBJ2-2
CASTPMERVYAGELFF
TGTGCCAGCACCCCCATGGAGCGGGTGTATGCCGGGGAGCTGTTTTTT
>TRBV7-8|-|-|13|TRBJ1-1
CASSSGVQREAFF
TGTGCCAGCAGCTCGGGAGTCCAACGGGAAGCTTTCTTT
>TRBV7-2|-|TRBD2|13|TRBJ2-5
CASSWGLAETQYF
TGTGCCAGCAGCTGGGGACTAGCGGAGACCCAGTACTTC
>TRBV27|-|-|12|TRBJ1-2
CASSLQDYGYTF
TGTGCCAGCAGTTTACAGGACTATGGCTACACCTTC
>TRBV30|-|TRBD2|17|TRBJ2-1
CAWSDPVRLLAANEQFF
TGTGCCTGGAGTGATCCCGTTCGGCTTCTAGCGGCCAATGAGCAGTTCTTC
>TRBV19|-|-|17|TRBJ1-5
CASSIDSARYSNQPQHF
TGTGCCAGTAGTATAGATTCCGCCAGGTATAGCAATCAGCCCCAGCATTTT
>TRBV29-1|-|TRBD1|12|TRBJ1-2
CSVVGTGHGYTF
TGCAGCGTTGTAGGGACAGGGCATGGCTACACCTTC
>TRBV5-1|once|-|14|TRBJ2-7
CASSRGGNNYEQYF
TGCGCCAGCAGCCGAGGGGGAAACAACTACGAGCAGTACTTC